A single sample gave rise to the 24 T cell receptor beta chains below, sequenced in a study of blood T cell repertoires in COVID-19. Libraries were prepared by immunoSEQ multiplex PCR; TCRdb keeps only in-frame clonotypes and omits some of them. This sample has under 300,000 clones, with 82% found just once. What was sequenced was peripheral blood. The receptors derive from a woman younger than 30 with acute or convalescent COVID-19.

V gene TRBV6-5 combines with J gene TRBJ1-2, with no clear D. Deletions cut 0 bases from V and 3 bases from J, with 8 bases between. CDR3 length equals 14 residues. Germline V gene lookup returns CDR1 MNHEY and CDR2 SVGAGI. The CDR3 bases are TGTGCCAGCAGTTACTCATCGGGATACTATGGCTACACCTTC. Protein product: CASSYSSGYYGYTF.

The J gene is TRBJ2-1, the V gene TRBV27; the match to TRBD2 covers 13 bases. CDR1 MNHEY and CDR2 SMNVEV come from the germline V gene (reference sequence). The CDR3 covers 14 residues. The ends lost 7 bases at V and 7 bases at J; junction bases unmatched: 4. CDR3 in amino acids: CASTPGLAGNEQFF. The CDR3 DNA sequence: TGTGCCAGCACCCCGGGACTAGCGGGAAATGAGCAGTTCTTC.

This clone has ten or more counts. The CDR3 loop reads CASSRTGQGGFGANEKLFF. CDR3 in DNA: TGTGCCAGCAGCCGAACGGGACAGGGGGGCTTTGGGGCTAATGAAAAACTGTTTTTT. This sequence joins TRBV6-6 and TRBJ1-4; 11 positions agree with TRBD1. CDR1 and CDR2 from the germline V gene are MNHNY and SVGAGI (reference sequence). J was trimmed by 3 bases and V by 6 bases; bases with no gene match: 15. This CDR3 is 19 amino acids long.

The chain links TRBV5-1 to TRBJ2-1, with D hard to call. This CDR3 is 12 amino acids long. Trimming removed 3 bases at V and 4 bases at J, with 5 bases between. CDR1 is SGHRS, CDR2 YFSETQ, per germline. CDR3 protein: CASSSGYNEQFF. CDR3 coding DNA: TGCGCCAGCAGCTCAGGATACAATGAGCAGTTCTTC.

The chain carries TRBV10-1 and TRBJ1-2; D gene ambiguous. Germline V CDR1 and CDR2: WNHNN, SYGVQD (reference sequence). V lost 8 bases and J lost 5, with 18 bases in between. The CDR3 runs to 14 residues. In nucleotides, the CDR3 is TGCGCCAGCGGAGTATATGGAGTTCGGTATGGCTACACCTTC. It yields the protein CASGVYGVRYGYTF.

The J gene is TRBJ2-1, the V gene TRBV29-1; 11 bases are shared with TRBD2. The junction had 4 bases not matched to a gene; V was cut back by 2 bases and J by 7 bases. Per germline, CDR1 SQVTM and CDR2 ANQGSEA. There are 14 residues in the CDR3. The CDR3 loop reads CSVELSSGGNEQFF. The CDR3 DNA follows: TGCAGCGTTGAATTGTCTAGCGGGGGGAATGAGCAGTTCTTC.

This sequence joins TRBV19 and TRBJ1-5, with D maybe TRBD1 (6 bases). CDR1 and CDR2 from the germline V gene are LNHDA and SQIVND (reference sequence). The V end was cut by 5 bases, the J end by 1 base, with 12 bases between. This CDR3 comprises 15 residues. CDR3 DNA sequence: TGTGCCAGTAGTCGGGGGGCCCCCAGCAATCAGCCCCAGCATTTT. It is translated as CASSRGAPSNQPQHF.

The chain couples TRBV7-2 to TRBJ2-1; 9 bases align to TRBD2. Germline trimming cut 1 base from V and 7 bases from J; bases unmatched to any gene: 5. Germline V gene sequence: CDR1 SGHTA, CDR2 FQGNSA. There are 15 residues in the CDR3. The CDR3 nucleotides are TGTGCCAGCAGCTTAGGGGCCAGCGGGAGGAATGAGCAGTTCTTC. This translates into CASSLGASGRNEQFF.

The genes are TRBV9 and TRBJ2-1, with 7 bases identical to TRBD1. The junction had 8 bases not matched to a gene; V was cut back by 3 bases and J by 2 bases. There are 16 residues in the CDR3. CDR1 is SGDLS and CDR2 is YYNGEE in the germline V gene. In DNA form, the CDR3 reads TGTGCCAGCAGCGCCCGACAGGGTTGGGCCTACAATGAGCAGTTCTTC. Translating gives CASSARQGWAYNEQFF.

On this clone: An end of the junction differs from the germline gene, which may be a read error. The J gene is TRBJ2-7, the V gene TRBV7-7, with TRBD1 matching over 9 bases. This CDR3 contains 13 residues. Germline CDR1 reads SSHAT; CDR2 reads FNYEAQ (reference sequence). CDR3 in DNA: TGTGCTAGCAGTACCGACAGGGGGAACGAGCAGTACTTC. Its translation: CASSTDRGNEQYF.

The chain recombines TRBV7-8 with TRBJ2-7, with a tentative D call TRBD2 (6 bases). CDR1 and CDR2 (germline): SGHVS, FQNEAQ. The length of the CDR3 is 15 residues. With 5 bases removed from V and 2 bases from J, the gap between germline ends came to 16 bases. CDR3 DNA sequence: TGTGCCAGCAGCCAGACCGGGACTGGGGCCTACGAGCAGTACTTC. Amino acids: CASSQTGTGAYEQYF.

This clone was seen a few times. The chain couples TRBV27 to TRBJ1-2; D remains ambiguous. The CDR3 is 13 amino acids. Trimming removed 5 bases at V and 4 bases at J, with 11 bases between. Per the germline V gene, CDR1 is MNHEY and CDR2 is SMNVEV (reference sequence). This CDR3 reads CASSPATSYGYTF. DNA for the CDR3: TGTGCCAGCAGTCCAGCGACCAGCTATGGCTACACCTTC.

The V call is TRBV9, the J call TRBJ2-2; 10 bases align to TRBD2. Trimming at V came to 3 bases and at J to 3 bases, leaving 5 bases not matched to a gene. The CDR3 covers 16 residues. Germline CDR1 SGDLS, CDR2 YYNGEE. The CDR3 reads CASSARGLADTGELFF. The CDR3 nucleotides read TGTGCCAGCAGCGCACGCGGACTAGCGGACACCGGGGAGCTGTTTTTT. Full variable domain (remainder filled in from reference TRBV9 and TRBJ2-2): DSGVTQTPKHLITATGQRVTLRCSPRSGDLSVYWYQQSLDQGLQFLIQYYNGEERAKGNILERFSAQQFPDLHSELNLSSLELGDSALYFCASSARGLADTGELFFGEGSRLTVL.

V usage is TRBV19 and J usage is TRBJ2-1; 9 positions agree with TRBD2. CDR1 and CDR2 (germline): LNHDA, SQIVND (reference sequence). Germline trimming cut 4 bases from V and 3 bases from J; bases unmatched to any gene: 4. This CDR3 is 15 amino acids long. CDR3 DNA sequence: TGTGCCAGTAGTACCCTAGCGGGAAGCTACAATGAGCAGTTCTTC. Its protein product is CASSTLAGSYNEQFF. Based on the CDR3 plus reference TRBV19 and TRBJ2-1, the full variable domain is DGGITQSPKYLFRKEGQNVTLSCEQNLNHDAMYWYRQDPGQGLRLIYYSQIVNDFQKGDIAEGYSVSREKKESFPLTVTSAQKNPTAFYLCASSTLAGSYNEQFFGPGTRLTVL.

The chain couples TRBV30 to TRBJ1-5; D is undetermined. The V end was cut by 2 bases, the J end by 0 bases, with 8 bases between. The length of the CDR3 is 14 residues. Germline-derived CDR1 and CDR2 are GTSNPN and SVGIG (reference sequence). CDR3 amino acids: CAWSLGLSNQPQHF. CDR3 DNA sequence: TGTGCCTGGAGTCTTGGCCTTAGCAATCAGCCCCAGCATTTT.

This clone occurred once. CDR3 sequence: CASRNQILGEAFF. The DNA of the CDR3 is TGTGCCAGCAGAAACCAAATTCTCGGTGAAGCTTTCTTT. This chain uses TRBV27 with TRBJ1-1; D is undetermined. The CDR3 is made up of 13 amino acids. Germline CDR1 reads MNHEY; CDR2 reads SMNVEV (reference sequence). V lost 6 bases to trimming and J lost 7 bases, with 15 bases between them.

The V gene is TRBV5-1, the J gene TRBJ1-2, with a weak D call TRBD1 (6 bases). V lost 3 bases, J lost 1 base, and 10 bases lay in between. Germline V gene lookup returns CDR1 SGHRS and CDR2 YFSETQ. The CDR3 is 14 residues long. The CDR3: CASSSTQGNYGYTF. The CDR3 DNA is TGCGCCAGCAGCTCTACACAGGGTAACTATGGCTACACCTTC.

With respect to this clone: The sample holds other DNA sequences that translate to the same CDR3. The chain uses TRBV7-9 and TRBJ2-5, with D hard to call. The germline CDR1 and CDR2 sequences are SEHNR and FQNEAQ (reference sequence). Trimming left V 4 bases short and J 2 bases short, with 2 bases between. The CDR3 is 11 residues long. The CDR3 spells CASSSQETQYF. The CDR3 DNA follows: TGTGCCAGCAGCTCACAAGAGACCCAGTACTTC.

The J gene is TRBJ2-1, the V gene TRBV10-3; 12 bases line up with TRBD2. The length of the CDR3 is 15 residues. CDR1 is ENHRY and CDR2 is SYGVKD in the germline V gene. With V trimmed by 6 bases and J by 4 bases, 4 bases remained unmatched. The CDR3 protein is CAIRPGLAGYNEQFF. In nucleotides, the CDR3 is TGTGCCATCAGACCCGGACTAGCGGGGTACAATGAGCAGTTCTTC.

This clone has just a few counts. This chain links TRBV12-5 with TRBJ2-3, with TRBD2 identical over 7 bases. Trimming at V came to 7 bases and at J to 4 bases, leaving 11 bases not matched to a gene. CDR1 LGHNT and CDR2 FRNRAP come from the germline V gene. This CDR3 contains 15 residues. CDR3 sequence reads: CASAISGGRSDTQYF. CDR3 nucleotides: TGTGCTAGTGCCATCTCCGGGGGGAGGTCAGATACGCAGTATTTT.

This clone has only a few counts. V gene TRBV28 combines with J gene TRBJ2-3, with TRBD2 identical over 11 bases. Germline CDR1 is MDHEN and CDR2 is SYDVKM. CDR3 size: 15 residues. J gave up 2 bases and V 10 bases, and 8 bases lay outside the gene matches. DNA for the CDR3: TGTGCCACGATGGGACTAGCGGTTTTCACAGATACGCAGTATTTT. It translates to CATMGLAVFTDTQYF.

J is TRBJ2-5 and V is TRBV24-1, with D perhaps TRBD2 (7 bases). Trimming shortened V by 9 bases and J by 5 bases, and 12 bases separated the two germline ends. The length of the CDR3 is 12 residues. In germline, CDR1 is KGHDR, CDR2 SFDVKD. The CDR3 sequence is CATGEGVETQYF. In DNA form, the CDR3 reads TGTGCCACCGGGGAGGGGGTGGAGACCCAGTACTTC.

This chain's CDR3 is CASSQEGLPTDTQYF. CDR3 nucleotide sequence: TGTGCCAGCAGCCAAGAGGGGCTGCCTACAGATACGCAGTATTTT. V usage is TRBV3-1 (or the pseudogene TRBV3-2) and J usage is TRBJ2-3, with D perhaps matching TRBD1 (5 bases). This CDR3 is built from 15 residues. Germline V CDR1 and CDR2: LGHDT, YNNKEL (reference sequence). Trimming took 0 bases from V and 3 from J, leaving 10 bases between them.

This chain uses TRBV4-3 with TRBJ2-1, with TRBD2 as a possible D gene (5 bases). The V gene lost 0 bases and the J gene lost 4 bases, with 16 bases spanning the gap. The germline CDR1 and CDR2 sequences are LGHNA and YSLEER. CDR3 length equals 17 residues. The CDR3 nucleotides read TGCGCCAGCAGCCAAGATAAGTCTCTAGCCGTGTACAATGAGCAGTTCTTC. Amino acids: CASSQDKSLAVYNEQFF.